This is a list of T cell receptor beta chains from one sample in a study of blood T cell repertoires in COVID-19. Only in-frame clones appear in the TCRdb table, and some are missing; sequencing was by immunoSEQ multiplex PCR. The data contain about 110,000 clones, nearly 80% of them singletons. The material sequenced was peripheral blood. These receptors originate from a woman over 75 with active or convalescent COVID-19. The CDR3 runs from the conserved cysteine through the conserved F or W. D genes are given only for firm matches. A clone size is listed for some rows: how often the clone was seen (once, few, many), or a class if it is expanded.

DNA: TGTGCCAGCAGCGTCGGACTAGCCTACGAGCAGTACTTC
CDR3: CASSVGLAYEQYF
size: .
J: TRBJ2-7
V: TRBV5-4
D: TRBD2

DNA: TGTGCCAGCAGCTTAACCTGGTCTAGCGGGAGTTCTGAGCAGTTCTTC
CDR3: CASSLTWSSGSSEQFF
size: .
J: TRBJ2-1
V: TRBV7-2
D: TRBD2

DNA: TGTGCCAGCAGTTTACAGGAGACCCAGTACTTC
CDR3: CASSLQETQYF
size: .
J: TRBJ2-5
V: TRBV6-2/TRBV6-3
D: .

DNA: TGTGCCACGGGTGGTACCCGCAGCGCAGATACGCAGTATTTT
CDR3: CATGGTRSADTQYF
size: .
J: TRBJ2-3
V: TRBV10-3
D: .

DNA: TGTGCCAGCAGCTCCGACTCCGTCTATGGCTACACCTTC
CDR3: CASSSDSVYGYTF
size: few
J: TRBJ1-2
V: TRBV7-2
D: .

DNA: TGTGCCAGCAGTGGACCTGGCTCCGGAGGGCCCCAGCATTTT
CDR3: CASSGPGSGGPQHF
size: .
J: TRBJ1-5
V: TRBV2
D: .

DNA: TGCAGCGCCAAACTAGCTGGCGCAGATACGCAGTATTTT
CDR3: CSAKLAGADTQYF
size: once
J: TRBJ2-3
V: TRBV29-1
D: .

DNA: TGTGCCAGCAGTGAGCAGGGGCCTTCGGGCACTGAAGCTTTCTTT
CDR3: CASSEQGPSGTEAFF
size: .
J: TRBJ1-1
V: TRBV6-1
D: .

DNA: TGTGCCAGCAGTTACGTCGCGGGAGCGGCCTACAATGAGCAGTTCTTC
CDR3: CASSYVAGAAYNEQFF
size: many
J: TRBJ2-1
V: TRBV6-2/TRBV6-3
D: TRBD2

DNA: TGTGCCAGCAGCTCGCAGGCGACCCTCTCTGGAAACACCATATATTTT
CDR3: CASSSQATLSGNTIYF
size: .
J: TRBJ1-3
V: TRBV5-5
D: .

DNA: TGTGCCAGTCAGAGGACAGCCGGCTCTAACTATGGCTACACCTTC
CDR3: CASQRTAGSNYGYTF
size: .
J: TRBJ1-2
V: TRBV2
D: .

DNA: TGTGCCAGCAGTCTAGCAGAAGCCCCTTACTATGGCTACACCTTC
CDR3: CASSLAEAPYYGYTF
size: .
J: TRBJ1-2
V: TRBV9
D: .

DNA: TGTGCCAGCAGCAAATCGACAGGGTCTAACTATGGCTACACCTTC
CDR3: CASSKSTGSNYGYTF
size: .
J: TRBJ1-2
V: TRBV7-8
D: TRBD1

DNA: TGTGCCAGCAGCCCAACGGGGGACAGGGGGCGAGAGCAGTACTTC
CDR3: CASSPTGDRGREQYF
size: .
J: TRBJ2-7
V: TRBV7-9
D: TRBD1

DNA: TGTGCCAGCACAAAGCTGGACAGGGGGTGGGTTAGGGGTTCACCCCTCCACTTT
CDR3: CASTKLDRGWVRGSPLHF
size: .
J: TRBJ1-6
V: TRBV6-4
D: TRBD1

DNA: TGTGCCACCTCCAGGGGGCACACTGAAGCTTTCTTT
CDR3: CATSRGHTEAFF
size: .
J: TRBJ1-1
V: TRBV6-5
D: TRBD1

DNA: TGCGCCAGCAGCTTTTCGGGTTTGAACACTGAAGCTTTCTTT
CDR3: CASSFSGLNTEAFF
size: .
J: TRBJ1-1
V: TRBV5-1
D: .

DNA: TGCGCCAGCAGCGTCGGACAGGGGACTCAGCCCCAGCATTTT
CDR3: CASSVGQGTQPQHF
size: .
J: TRBJ1-5
V: TRBV5-1
D: TRBD1

DNA: TGTGCCAGCAGTGATCCCGCGGACTACCTGGGGTACAATGAGCAGTTCTTC
CDR3: CASSDPADYLGYNEQFF
size: .
J: TRBJ2-1
V: TRBV2
D: .

DNA: TGCGCCAGCAGCTCCGTCGCGGGAGGGGCGGAGACCCAGTACTTC
CDR3: CASSSVAGGAETQYF
size: .
J: TRBJ2-5
V: TRBV5-1
D: TRBD2

DNA: TGCGCCAGCCGAACAGACCCGACGGGACAGATTAATGGCTACACCTTC
CDR3: CASRTDPTGQINGYTF
size: once
J: TRBJ1-2
V: TRBV5-1
D: TRBD1

DNA: TGCGCCAGCAGCCGGACAGGAAACACCGGGGAGCTGTTTTTT
CDR3: CASSRTGNTGELFF
size: once
J: TRBJ2-2
V: TRBV5-1
D: TRBD1

DNA: TGCGCCAGCAGCTTGGACTTTTTCGGCGAGCAGTACTTC
CDR3: CASSLDFFGEQYF
size: .
J: TRBJ2-7
V: TRBV5-1
D: .

DNA: TGTGCCAGCAGCAGAACCGGGACAGGGGGCTACGAGCAGTACTTC
CDR3: CASSRTGTGGYEQYF
size: few
J: TRBJ2-7
V: TRBV7-3
D: TRBD1

DNA: TGCGCCAGCAGCCAAGATTGGGGACAGAATAGCAATCAGCCCCAGCATTTT
CDR3: CASSQDWGQNSNQPQHF
size: .
J: TRBJ1-5
V: TRBV4-3
D: TRBD1

DNA: TGTGCCAGCAGCCAGGACAACAGGTACGAAGATACGCAGTATTTT
CDR3: CASSQDNRYEDTQYF
size: .
J: TRBJ2-3
V: TRBV3-1/TRBV3-2
D: .

DNA: TGCGCCAGCAGCCAAGATCGGGTCAGCTACGAGCAGTACTTC
CDR3: CASSQDRVSYEQYF
size: .
J: TRBJ2-7
V: TRBV4-3
D: .